The entry below gives a single T cell receptor (beta chain) sequence along with its context. This sample was included in a study of T cells after somatic rescue of genetic block. Only in-frame clones appear in the TCRdb table, and some are missing; sequencing was by immunoSEQ multiplex PCR. The sample holds tens of thousands of clones; about 87% are singletons and the top ten take 1.5% to 2%. Germline CDR1 and CDR2: SGHTA and FQGNSA. The CDR3 spans 15 residues. Trimming took 4 bases from V and 2 from J, leaving 13 bases between them. Sequences were obtained from peripheral blood mononuclear cells (PBMCs). This clonotype was sampled from a woman aged 18-29 years. This chain links TRBV7-2 with TRBJ2-3; no clear D gene. This CDR3 reads CASSSVQDYTDTQYF. CDR3 DNA sequence: TGTGCCAGCAGCTCGGTCCAAGATTACACAGATACGCAGTATTTT.